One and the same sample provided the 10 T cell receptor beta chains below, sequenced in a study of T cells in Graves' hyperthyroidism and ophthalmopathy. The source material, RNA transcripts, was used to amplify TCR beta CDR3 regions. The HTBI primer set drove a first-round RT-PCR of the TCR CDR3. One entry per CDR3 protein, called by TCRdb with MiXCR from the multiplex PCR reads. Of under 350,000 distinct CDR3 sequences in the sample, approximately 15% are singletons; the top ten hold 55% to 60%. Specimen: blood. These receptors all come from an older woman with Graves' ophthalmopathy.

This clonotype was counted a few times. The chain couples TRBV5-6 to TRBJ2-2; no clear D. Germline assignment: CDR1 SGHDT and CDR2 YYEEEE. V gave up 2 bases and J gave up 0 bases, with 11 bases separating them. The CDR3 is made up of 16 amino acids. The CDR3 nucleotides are TGTGCCAGCAGCTTAATGGTCTATTCGAACACCGGGGAGCTGTTTTTT. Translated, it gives CASSLMVYSNTGELFF. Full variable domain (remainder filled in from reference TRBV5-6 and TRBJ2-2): DAGVTQSPTHLIKTRGQQVTLRCSPKSGHDTVSWYQQALGQGPQFIFQYYEEEERQRGNFPDRFSGHQFPNYSSELNVNALLLGDSALYLCASSLMVYSNTGELFFGEGSRLTVL.

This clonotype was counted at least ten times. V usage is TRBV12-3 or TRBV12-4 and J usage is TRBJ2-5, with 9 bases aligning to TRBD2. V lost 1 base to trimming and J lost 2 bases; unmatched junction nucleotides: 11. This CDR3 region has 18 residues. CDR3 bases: TGTGCCAGCAGTTTAGGCCCCTGGGGCGGGGGGGTTCAAGAGACCCAGTACTTC. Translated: CASSLGPWGGGVQETQYF.

CDR3 region: CASSLGPQSRGETSYEQYF. DNA for the CDR3: TGCGCCAGCAGCTTGGGCCCTCAGTCCCGGGGGGAAACATCCTACGAGCAGTACTTC. The chain links TRBV5-1 to TRBJ2-7; 7 bases agree with TRBD2. J lost 1 base, V lost 0 bases, and 16 bases had no gene match. The CDR3 length is 19 residues. Germline lookup yields CDR1 SGHRS and CDR2 YFSETQ.

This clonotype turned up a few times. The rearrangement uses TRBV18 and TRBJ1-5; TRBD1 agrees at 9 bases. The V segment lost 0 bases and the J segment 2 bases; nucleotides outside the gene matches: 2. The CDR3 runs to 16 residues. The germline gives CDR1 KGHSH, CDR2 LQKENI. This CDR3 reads CASSPPRTGGNQPQHF. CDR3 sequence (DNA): TGTGCCAGCTCACCACCGCGGACAGGGGGCAATCAGCCCCAGCATTTT.

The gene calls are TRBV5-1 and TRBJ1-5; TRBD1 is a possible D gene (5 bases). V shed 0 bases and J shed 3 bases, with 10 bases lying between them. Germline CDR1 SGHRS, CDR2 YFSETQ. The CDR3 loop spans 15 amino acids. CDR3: CASSLDAGHNQPQHF. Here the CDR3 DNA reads TGCGCCAGCAGCTTGGACGCAGGGCACAATCAGCCCCAGCATTTT.

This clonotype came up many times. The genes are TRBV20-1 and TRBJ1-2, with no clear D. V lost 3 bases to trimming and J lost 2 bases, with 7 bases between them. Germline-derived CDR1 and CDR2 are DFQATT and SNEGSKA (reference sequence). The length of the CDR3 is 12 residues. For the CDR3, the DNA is TGCAGTGCTAGTGACCAGAACTATGGCTACACCTTC. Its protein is CSASDQNYGYTF.

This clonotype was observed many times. CDR3 nucleotide sequence: TGCAGTGCTAGAGGACCGACAGGGGACACTAATGAAAAACTGTTTTTT. It is translated as CSARGPTGDTNEKLFF. The rearrangement links TRBV20-1 to TRBJ1-4, with 8 bases identical to TRBD1. The CDR3 consists of 16 residues. Germline V gene data show CDR1 as DFQATT and CDR2 as SNEGSKA (reference sequence). Unmatched junction bases numbered 6, after V lost 1 base and J lost 2 bases.

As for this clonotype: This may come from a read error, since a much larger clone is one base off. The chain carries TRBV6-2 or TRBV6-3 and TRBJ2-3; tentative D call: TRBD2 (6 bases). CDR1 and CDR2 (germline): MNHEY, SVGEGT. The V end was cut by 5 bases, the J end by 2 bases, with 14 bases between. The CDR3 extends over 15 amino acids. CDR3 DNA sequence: TGTGCCAGCAGTCTAGGTAGCGGACCCACAGATACGCAGTATTTT. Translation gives CASSLGSGPTDTQYF.

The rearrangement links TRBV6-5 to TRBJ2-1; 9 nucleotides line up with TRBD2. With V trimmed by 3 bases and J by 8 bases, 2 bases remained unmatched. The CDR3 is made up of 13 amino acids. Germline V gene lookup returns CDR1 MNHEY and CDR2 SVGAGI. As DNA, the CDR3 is TGTGCCAGCAGTTATGTAGCGGGAGATGAGCAGTTCTTC. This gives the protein CASSYVAGDEQFF.

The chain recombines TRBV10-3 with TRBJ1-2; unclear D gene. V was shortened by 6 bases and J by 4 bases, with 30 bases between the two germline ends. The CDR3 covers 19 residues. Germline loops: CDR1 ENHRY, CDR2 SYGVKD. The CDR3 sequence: CAIRIMSVASGERIYGYTF. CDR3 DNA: TGTGCCATCAGGATCATGAGCGTGGCCTCTGGAGAACGAATCTATGGCTACACCTTC.